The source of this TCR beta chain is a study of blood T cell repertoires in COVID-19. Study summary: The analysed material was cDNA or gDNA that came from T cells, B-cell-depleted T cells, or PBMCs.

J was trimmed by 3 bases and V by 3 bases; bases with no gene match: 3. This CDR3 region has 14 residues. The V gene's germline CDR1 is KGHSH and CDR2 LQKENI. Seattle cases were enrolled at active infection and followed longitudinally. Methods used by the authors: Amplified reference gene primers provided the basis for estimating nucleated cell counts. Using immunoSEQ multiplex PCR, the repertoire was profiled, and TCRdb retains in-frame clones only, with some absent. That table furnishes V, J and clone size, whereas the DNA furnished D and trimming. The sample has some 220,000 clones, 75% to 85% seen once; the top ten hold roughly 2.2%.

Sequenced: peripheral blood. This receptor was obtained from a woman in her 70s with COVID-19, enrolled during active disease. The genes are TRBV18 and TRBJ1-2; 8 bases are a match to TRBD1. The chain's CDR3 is CASSPAQGDYGYTF. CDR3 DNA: TGTGCCAGCTCACCGGCACAGGGGGACTATGGCTACACCTTC.